Listed below are T cell receptor beta chains from one sample, sequenced in a study of cytomegalovirus exposure and HLA in healthy donors. Repertoires were generated with immunoSEQ multiplex PCR, while TCRdb's copy carries only in-frame clones and drops some. The table lists 110,000 to 150,000 clones, more than 60% of them singletons, with roughly 3% in the top ten. The material sequenced was PBMCs. These receptors were obtained from a male donor in good health and CMV-seronegative. The CDR3 runs from the conserved cysteine through the conserved F or W. D genes are given only for firm matches. Part of the rows lack a size; the others show once, few, many or a class for expanded clones.

J: TRBJ1-3
V: TRBV25-1
size: NA
D: NA
length: 15
CDR3: CASSGDIDSGNTIYF
DNA: TGTGCCAGCAGTGGAGACATCGACTCTGGAAACACCATATATTTT

J: TRBJ2-1
V: TRBV4-1
size: few
D: TRBD1
length: 16
CDR3: CASSQPGQGAYNEQFF
DNA: TGCGCCAGCAGCCAACCCGGACAGGGGGCATACAATGAGCAGTTCTTC

J: TRBJ1-2
V: TRBV18
size: NA
D: TRBD1
length: 15
CDR3: CASSPGTGNPYGYTF
DNA: TGTGCCAGCTCACCAGGGACAGGGAACCCCTATGGCTACACCTTC

J: TRBJ2-5
V: TRBV10-3
size: NA
D: TRBD2
length: 13
CDR3: CATREGTQETQYF
DNA: TGTGCCACGCGGGAGGGGACCCAAGAGACCCAGTACTTC

J: TRBJ2-7
V: TRBV30
size: few
D: NA
length: 12
CDR3: CAWSPRGYEQYF
DNA: TGTGCCTGGAGTCCCAGGGGATACGAGCAGTACTTC

J: TRBJ1-1
V: TRBV18
size: NA
D: NA
length: 17
CDR3: CASSTIPGGPGNTEAFF
DNA: TGTGCCAGCTCTACCATCCCCGGGGGGCCGGGAAACACTGAAGCTTTCTTT

J: TRBJ2-3
V: TRBV4-2
size: NA
D: TRBD2
length: 20
CDR3: CASSQSLGLAGMLSTDTQYF
DNA: TGTGCCAGCAGCCAATCGCTGGGACTAGCGGGGATGCTAAGCACAGATACGCAGTATTTT

J: TRBJ2-7
V: TRBV7-2
size: NA
D: TRBD2
length: 15
CDR3: CASSVAGGISYEQYF
DNA: TGTGCCAGCAGTGTAGCGGGGGGCATCTCCTACGAGCAGTACTTC

J: TRBJ2-7
V: TRBV19
size: NA
D: NA
length: 17
CDR3: CASSIYSGGHSSYEQYF
DNA: TGTGCCAGTAGTATATATTCGGGCGGGCACAGCTCCTACGAGCAGTACTTC

J: TRBJ1-1
V: TRBV19
size: NA
D: TRBD1
length: 15
CDR3: CASSMDRVRGTEAFF
DNA: TGTGCCAGTAGTATGGACAGGGTGAGAGGCACTGAAGCTTTCTTT

J: TRBJ1-1
V: TRBV19
size: NA
D: TRBD1
length: 14
CDR3: CASSTDRGGTEAFF
DNA: TGTGCCAGTAGTACAGACAGGGGTGGGACTGAAGCTTTCTTT

J: TRBJ1-2
V: TRBV29-1
size: NA
D: NA
length: 8
CDR3: CSVPGYTF
DNA: TGCAGCGTCCCGGGGTACACCTTC

J: TRBJ1-4
V: TRBV5-1
size: NA
D: TRBD1
length: 15
CDR3: CASQLGGTVNEKLFF
DNA: TGCGCCAGCCAGCTAGGGGGGACAGTTAATGAAAAACTGTTTTTT

J: TRBJ2-1
V: TRBV29-1
size: NA
D: NA
length: 13
CDR3: CSVAGGSWNEQFF
DNA: TGCAGCGTTGCCGGCGGTTCGTGGAATGAGCAGTTCTTC

J: TRBJ2-1
V: TRBV29-1
size: NA
D: TRBD2
length: 15
CDR3: CSVEGTSGSINEQFF
DNA: TGCAGCGTTGAGGGGACTAGCGGGAGTATCAATGAGCAGTTCTTC

J: TRBJ2-3
V: TRBV6-5
size: NA
D: NA
length: 16
CDR3: CASSYSRPSGGSTQYF
DNA: TGTGCCAGCAGTTACTCAAGGCCGTCCGGGGGTAGTACGCAGTATTTT

J: TRBJ1-1
V: TRBV19
size: NA
D: TRBD1
length: 20
CDR3: CASSPTPGTGGGGGRTEAFF
DNA: TGTGCCAGTAGTCCTACTCCCGGGACAGGGGGCGGAGGGGGTAGGACTGAAGCTTTCTTT

J: TRBJ2-3
V: TRBV7-9
size: few
D: NA
length: 14
CDR3: CASSLTGNTDTQYF
DNA: TGTGCCAGCAGCTTAACAGGAAACACAGATACGCAGTATTTT

J: TRBJ2-7
V: TRBV21-1
size: NA
D: NA
length: 13
CDR3: CARAPGQAYEQYF
DNA: TGTGCCAGAGCGCCGGGACAGGCCTACGAGCAGTACTTC

J: TRBJ2-3
V: TRBV9
size: NA
D: TRBD2
length: 16
CDR3: CASSGPTSVSTDTQYF
DNA: TGTGCCAGCAGCGGACCGACTAGCGTCAGCACAGATACGCAGTATTTT

J: TRBJ2-1
V: TRBV19
size: few
D: TRBD2
length: 15
CDR3: CASSPLAGGFDEQFF
DNA: TGTGCCAGTAGTCCACTAGCGGGGGGGTTCGATGAGCAGTTCTTC

J: TRBJ2-3
V: TRBV5-1
size: NA
D: NA
length: 15
CDR3: CASSLGLPSTDTQYF
DNA: TGCGCCAGCAGCTTGGGTCTTCCTAGCACAGATACGCAGTATTTT

J: TRBJ1-4
V: TRBV2
size: few
D: NA
length: 15
CDR3: CASSEEGQGYEKLFF
DNA: TGTGCCAGCAGTGAGGAGGGTCAGGGTTATGAAAAACTGTTTTTT

J: TRBJ1-6
V: TRBV7-2
size: NA
D: NA
length: 13
CDR3: CASSLGDGSPLHF
DNA: TGTGCCAGCAGCTTAGGAGATGGTTCACCCCTCCACTTT

J: TRBJ2-2
V: TRBV5-6
size: NA
D: NA
length: 15
CDR3: CASSWDTIPTGELFF
DNA: TGTGCCAGCAGCTGGGACACGATACCTACCGGGGAGCTGTTTTTT

J: TRBJ2-7
V: TRBV6-1
size: few
D: TRBD1
length: 15
CDR3: CASSEFYQGAYEQYF
DNA: TGTGCCAGCAGTGAATTCTACCAGGGGGCCTACGAGCAGTACTTC

J: TRBJ2-7
V: TRBV12-5
size: once
D: NA
length: 13
CDR3: CASGEISPNEQYF
DNA: TGTGCTAGTGGTGAAATAAGCCCAAACGAGCAGTACTTC

J: TRBJ1-1
V: TRBV6-1
size: NA
D: NA
length: 17
CDR3: CASREAGHLTVNTEAFF
DNA: TGTGCCAGCCGTGAAGCAGGACATCTTACCGTGAACACTGAAGCTTTCTTT

J: TRBJ2-6
V: TRBV18
size: NA
D: NA
length: 20
CDR3: CASSPRNAEGPPSGANVLTF
DNA: TGTGCCAGCTCACCTCGGAACGCGGAGGGGCCACCCTCTGGGGCCAACGTCCTGACTTTC

J: TRBJ1-2
V: TRBV9
size: NA
D: TRBD1
length: 13
CDR3: CASSVSTGVGYTF
DNA: TGTGCCAGCAGCGTATCTACAGGGGTTGGCTACACCTTC

J: TRBJ2-1
V: TRBV5-1
size: NA
D: NA
length: 18
CDR3: CASSYFGGQGPNYNEQFF
DNA: TGCGCCAGCAGCTATTTCGGCGGCCAGGGGCCAAACTACAATGAGCAGTTCTTC

J: TRBJ1-2
V: TRBV4-3
size: once
D: NA
length: 15
CDR3: CASSQERGAGYGYTF
DNA: TGCGCCAGCAGCCAAGAACGGGGGGCGGGCTATGGCTACACCTTC

J: TRBJ2-7
V: TRBV4-1
size: NA
D: TRBD1
length: 14
CDR3: CASSQDRGTYEQYF
DNA: TGCGCCAGCAGCCAAGACAGGGGGACCTACGAGCAGTACTTC

J: TRBJ2-7
V: TRBV6-1
size: NA
D: NA
length: 14
CDR3: CASSPERTSYEQYF
DNA: TGTGCCAGCAGTCCGGAGAGAACCTCCTACGAGCAGTACTTC

J: TRBJ2-3
V: TRBV4-3
size: NA
D: TRBD2
length: 17
CDR3: CASSQRVGGGGSDTQYF
DNA: TGCGCCAGCAGCCAAAGGGTTGGCGGGGGGGGCTCAGATACGCAGTATTTT

J: TRBJ2-7
V: TRBV27
size: NA
D: TRBD1
length: 15
CDR3: CASSLFLGTAYEQYF
DNA: TGTGCCAGCAGTTTATTCTTAGGGACAGCCTACGAGCAGTACTTC

J: TRBJ2-7
V: TRBV6-5
size: NA
D: NA
length: 13
CDR3: CASSYSVIYEQYF
DNA: TGTGCCAGCAGTTACTCCGTGATTTACGAGCAGTACTTC

J: TRBJ2-7
V: TRBV21-1
size: NA
D: NA
length: 16
CDR3: CASSKDTGATDYEQYF
DNA: TGTGCCAGCAGCAAAGACACAGGGGCTACGGACTACGAGCAGTACTTC

J: TRBJ2-7
V: TRBV5-6
size: NA
D: NA
length: 16
CDR3: CASSLAGDKQPYEQYF
DNA: TGTGCCAGCAGCTTGGCTGGGGACAAGCAGCCCTACGAGCAGTACTTC

J: TRBJ2-1
V: TRBV6-4
size: once
D: TRBD2
length: 15
CDR3: CASSENLAGATEQFF
DNA: TGTGCCAGCAGTGAAAATCTAGCGGGAGCTACCGAGCAGTTCTTC

J: TRBJ2-6
V: TRBV27
size: NA
D: TRBD2
length: 21
CDR3: CASSRLPGGGGWLFGANVLTF
DNA: TGTGCCAGCAGCCGGCTGCCGGGGGGGGGAGGCTGGCTTTTTGGGGCCAACGTCCTGACTTTC

J: TRBJ2-1
V: TRBV19
size: NA
D: TRBD1
length: 15
CDR3: CASSIVGTGGNEQFF
DNA: TGTGCCAGTAGTATAGTCGGGACAGGGGGCAATGAGCAGTTCTTC

J: TRBJ2-2
V: TRBV6-1
size: NA
D: NA
length: 15
CDR3: CATSALGMNTGELFF
DNA: TGTGCCACCTCAGCCCTAGGTATGAACACCGGGGAGCTGTTTTTT

J: TRBJ1-4
V: TRBV19
size: NA
D: NA
length: 13
CDR3: CASSIARNEKLFF
DNA: TGTGCCAGTAGTATAGCCAGGAATGAAAAACTGTTTTTT

J: TRBJ2-1
V: TRBV19
size: NA
D: TRBD2
length: 16
CDR3: CASSMTTSGRAGEQFF
DNA: TGTGCCAGTAGTATGACGACTAGCGGGAGGGCCGGAGAGCAGTTCTTC

J: TRBJ2-7
V: TRBV25-1
size: NA
D: TRBD1
length: 12
CDR3: CASRTVTGVQYF
DNA: TGTGCCAGCAGAACGGTAACAGGGGTGCAGTACTTC

J: TRBJ1-1
V: TRBV7-3
size: once
D: NA
length: 15
CDR3: CASSSRRGDVAEAFF
DNA: TGTGCCAGCAGCTCCCGCCGGGGGGATGTCGCTGAAGCTTTCTTT

J: TRBJ2-3
V: TRBV6-5
size: NA
D: NA
length: 14
CDR3: CASSHRDRTDTQYF
DNA: TGTGCCAGCAGTCACCGGGATCGCACAGATACGCAGTATTTT

J: TRBJ2-7
V: TRBV19
size: once
D: TRBD2
length: 17
CDR3: CASSMGGTGVQVYEQYF
DNA: TGTGCCAGTAGTATGGGAGGGACCGGTGTTCAAGTCTACGAGCAGTACTTC

J: TRBJ1-2
V: TRBV30
size: NA
D: NA
length: 17
CDR3: CAWSVERRTVRGYGYTF
DNA: TGTGCCTGGAGTGTAGAACGAAGGACAGTAAGGGGCTATGGCTACACCTTC

J: TRBJ2-5
V: TRBV11-2
size: few
D: NA
length: 16
CDR3: CASSCNRDIEGETQYF
DNA: TGTGCCAGCAGCTGTAACAGGGACATCGAAGGGGAGACCCAGTACTTC

J: TRBJ2-1
V: TRBV5-4
size: NA
D: NA
length: 13
CDR3: CASSSLDSNEQFF
DNA: TGTGCCAGCAGCAGCTTGGACAGTAATGAGCAGTTCTTC

J: TRBJ2-7
V: TRBV2
size: once
D: TRBD1
length: 14
CDR3: CASSEGDRSYEQYF
DNA: TGTGCCAGCAGTGAGGGGGACAGGTCCTACGAGCAGTACTTC

J: TRBJ2-2
V: TRBV5-1
size: NA
D: NA
length: 11
CDR3: CASRSTGELFF
DNA: TGCGCCAGCCGGAGCACCGGGGAGCTGTTTTTT

J: TRBJ2-1
V: TRBV11-3
size: once
D: NA
length: 15
CDR3: CASSSGVSLRNEQFF
DNA: TGTGCCAGCAGCTCAGGGGTCTCCCTTCGCAATGAGCAGTTCTTC

J: TRBJ1-1
V: TRBV13
size: NA
D: NA
length: 14
CDR3: CASSKQGGATEAFF
DNA: TGTGCCAGCAGCAAGCAGGGTGGTGCCACTGAAGCTTTCTTT

J: TRBJ2-7
V: TRBV19
size: NA
D: TRBD2
length: 13
CDR3: CASTGTSGFEQYF
DNA: TGTGCCAGTACCGGGACTAGCGGATTCGAGCAGTACTTC

J: TRBJ1-1
V: TRBV7-8
size: NA
D: TRBD1
length: 14
CDR3: CASSARQGFTEAFF
DNA: TGTGCCAGCAGCGCCAGACAGGGGTTCACTGAAGCTTTCTTT

J: TRBJ2-7
V: TRBV15
size: NA
D: TRBD1
length: 17
CDR3: CATSRARTAGGWYEQYF
DNA: TGTGCCACCAGCAGAGCGAGGACGGCAGGGGGTTGGTACGAGCAGTACTTC